This T cell receptor beta chain was profiled in a study of blood T cell repertoires in COVID-19. Whole-study context: Samples of COVID-19 (acute and convalescent) were obtained from the United States, Italy and Spain. Sources were T cells, B-cell-depleted T cells, or PBMCs; the material itself was cDNA or gDNA.

CDR3 length: 16 residues. The V gene end was trimmed by 4 bases and the J gene end by 5 bases; junction bases not matched to a gene: 14. Germline CDR1 and CDR2: SGHKS and YYEKEE (reference sequence). In the original workflow: Nucleated cell number was recorded as an estimate derived from reference gene primer amplification. Profiled with immunoSEQ multiplex PCR; TCRdb holds only in-frame clones, not every one. V, J and clone size are taken as reported in that table, and D and trimming were inferred from the DNA itself. Here the sample spans approximately 250,000 clones, approximately 80% being singletons.

The chain joins TRBV5-5 to TRBJ1-2, with TRBD1 identical over 7 bases. The clonotype was recovered from a woman in her forties or fifties with acute or convalescent COVID-19. Sequenced: peripheral blood. DNA of the CDR3: TGTGCCAGCAGCGCCCCGGGCACAGGGGAATTTTATGGCTACACCTTC. Translated, it gives CASSAPGTGEFYGYTF.